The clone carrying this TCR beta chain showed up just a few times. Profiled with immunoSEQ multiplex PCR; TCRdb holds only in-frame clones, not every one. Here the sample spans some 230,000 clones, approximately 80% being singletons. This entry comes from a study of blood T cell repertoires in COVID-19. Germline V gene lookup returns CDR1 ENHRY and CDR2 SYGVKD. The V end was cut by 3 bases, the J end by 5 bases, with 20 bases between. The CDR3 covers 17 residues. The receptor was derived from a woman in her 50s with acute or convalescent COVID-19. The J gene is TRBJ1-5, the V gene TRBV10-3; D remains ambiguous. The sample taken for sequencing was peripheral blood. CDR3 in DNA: TGTGCCATCAGTGACCGGGGTGAATTTGAATTCCATCAGCCCCAGCATTTT. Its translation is CAISDRGEFEFHQPQHF.